This T cell receptor beta chain was sequenced in a study of identical twins. TCRdb independently ran MiXCR on the 5' RACE reads; one entry per CDR3 protein. The sample yields under 800,000 distinct CDR3 sequences, less than 25% seen once. Study-wide results and caveats: Low generation-probability sequences were in excess among twin-shared out-of-frame alpha sequences.

With 10 bases removed from V and 1 base from J, the gap between germline ends came to 8 bases. The germline gives CDR1 LGHDT, CDR2 YNNKEL (reference sequence). There are 11 residues in the CDR3. The sample holds a few counts of this clonotype. Its antigen is currently unknown. This sample also belongs to another study, concerning T cells expressing NK-cell markers. As that study records: In several experiments, sorting was restricted to alpha-beta TCR T cells by an anti-gamma-delta TCR antibody.

The receptor comes from a woman younger than 35 in good health. The sequencing sample was made of PBMCs. The genes are TRBV3-1 and TRBJ2-7, with unresolved D. In nucleotides, the CDR3 is TGTGCCACCAGGCAATCCTACGAGCAGTACTTC. This translates into CATRQSYEQYF.